What follows are 32 T cell receptor beta chains derived from one specimen sequenced in a study of CD8 T cells in ankylosing spondylitis. TCRdb called the 5' RACE reads again in MiXCR, with one record for every CDR3 protein. The sample shows fewer than 250,000 distinct CDR3 sequences, 32% of them seen only once. Sample: blood, either unsorted or a sorted T cell fraction (not recorded which). The receptors were gathered from a male donor with ankylosing spondylitis or in good health (not recorded which).

A remark on this clonotype: Compared with germline, one end of the junction differs, possibly owing to a read error. The V and J genes are TRBV7-3 and TRBJ2-3, with D uncertain. Germline values: CDR1 SGHTA, CDR2 FQGTGA. The CDR3 totals 14 residues. The DNA of the CDR3 is TGTGCCAGCAGCCTAACTCATAGCACAGATACGCAGTATTTT. Amino acid sequence: CASSLTHSTDTQYF.

This clonotype has just a few counts. This chain uses TRBV20-1 with TRBJ2-3; 8 nucleotides align to TRBD2. This CDR3 region has 14 residues. Trimming cost V 6 bases and J 2 bases; bases outside gene matches: 7. Germline CDR1 is DFQATT and CDR2 is SNEGSKA (reference sequence). The CDR3 loop is CSAAGGVDTDTQYF. CDR3 DNA sequence: TGCAGTGCCGCGGGGGGTGTGGACACAGATACGCAGTATTTT.

This clonotype was detected a few times. The chain has TRBV28 and TRBJ1-1; D remains ambiguous. Germline CDR1 and CDR2: MDHEN and SYDVKM. The V end lost 2 bases, the J end lost 1 base, and 11 bases lay between the germline ends. The CDR3 has 15 amino acids. Here the CDR3 reads CASSLTTLGNTEAFF. The CDR3 DNA reads as TGTGCCAGCAGTTTAACGACTCTGGGGAACACTGAAGCTTTCTTT.

The chain recombines TRBV20-1 with TRBJ1-3; D not resolved. CDR1 and CDR2 from the germline V gene are DFQATT and SNEGSKA (reference sequence). The CDR3 has 15 amino acids. Trimming left V 6 bases short and J 2 bases short, with 17 bases between. CDR3 amino acids: CSASDEGGPGNTIYF. The CDR3 nucleotides are TGCAGTGCCAGCGATGAGGGCGGTCCTGGAAACACCATATATTTT.

The chain employs TRBV10-3 and TRBJ2-1, with D perhaps assigned TRBD1 or TRBD2 (5 bases each). The CDR3 runs to 15 residues. Trimming cost V 4 bases and J 3 bases, with 13 bases left between them. Germline CDR1 and CDR2: ENHRY and SYGVKD. CDR3 DNA sequence: TGTGCCATCAGTGCCCCGGGACCCTACTACAATGAGCAGTTCTTC. Its protein is CAISAPGPYYNEQFF.

This rearrangement joins TRBV20-1 to TRBJ1-2, with D possibly TRBD1 on 5 matching bases. The germline V gene has CDR1 DFQATT and CDR2 SNEGSKA (reference sequence). V was clipped by 6 bases and J by 4 bases, with 6 bases between them. This CDR3 comprises 10 residues. CDR3 bases: TGCAGTGCAGGGGCCTATGGCTACACCTTC. Translated: CSAGAYGYTF.

The chain uses TRBV20-1 and TRBJ2-7; D ambiguous. The CDR3 contains 15 residues. Between the trimmed V and J ends, which lost 6 bases and 0 bases, there was a span of 18 bases. The germline CDR1 and CDR2 sequences are DFQATT and SNEGSKA (reference sequence). The CDR3, as DNA: TGCAGTGCCTTGTCTGGTGCCGATGGCTCCTACGAGCAGTACTTC. Translation: CSALSGADGSYEQYF.

V and J are TRBV5-1 and TRBJ2-7; TRBD1 is a possible D gene (6 bases). CDR1 and CDR2 from the germline V gene are SGHRS and YFSETQ. V gave up 0 bases and J gave up 0 bases, with 13 bases separating them. This CDR3 contains 16 residues. Here the CDR3 DNA reads TGCGCCAGCAGCTTGGGGGCAACAGGGATCTCCTACGAGCAGTACTTC. Translating it yields CASSLGATGISYEQYF.

The V and J genes are TRBV3-1 and TRBJ1-6; 10 nucleotides agree with TRBD1. V dropped 1 base and J dropped 10; count of bases not matched to a gene: 7. This CDR3 has 16 amino acids. The germline V gene encodes CDR1 LGHDT and CDR2 YNNKEL (reference sequence). CDR3 nucleotide sequence: TGTGCCAGCAGCCAAGTTTCGGGACAGGGGAGCTCACCCCTCCACTTT. Its protein product is CASSQVSGQGSSPLHF.

This clonotype has a count of ten or more. The rearrangement links TRBV20-1 to TRBJ2-3, with a weak D call TRBD1 (6 bases). In germline, CDR1 is DFQATT, CDR2 SNEGSKA (reference sequence). V was clipped by 6 bases and J by 2 bases, with 21 bases between them. The CDR3 has 16 residues. CDR3 in DNA: TGCAGTGCCGACACCTCGACAGGAGATTTCACAGATACGCAGTATTTT. It translates to CSADTSTGDFTDTQYF.

The gene calls are TRBV28 and TRBJ2-3, with D hard to call. Germline V gives CDR1 MDHEN, CDR2 SYDVKM. CDR3 length equals 13 residues. V gave up 3 bases and J gave up 5 bases, with 9 bases separating them. The DNA of the CDR3 is TGTGCCAGCAGTTTTAGATGGAGAGATACGCAGTATTTT. It translates to CASSFRWRDTQYF.

The table lists this clonotype with a few counts. The chain recombines TRBV18 with TRBJ2-5, with 14 bases matching TRBD2. The CDR3 has 17 residues. The germline CDR1 and CDR2 sequences are KGHSH and LQKENI. The J segment lost 5 bases and the V segment lost 4 bases, leaving 9 bases of the junction unmatched. The chain's CDR3 is CASSHVPGTSGGETQYF. In nucleotides, the CDR3 is TGTGCCAGCTCACACGTTCCCGGGACTAGCGGGGGCGAGACCCAGTACTTC.

This clonotype appeared many times. This chain connects TRBV9 to TRBJ2-5; 10 bases align to TRBD2. V shed 0 bases and J 4 bases; nucleotides not matched to a gene: 3. CDR1 SGDLS and CDR2 YYNGEE come from the germline V gene. This CDR3 is built from 15 residues. CDR3 amino acids: CASSVATSGIETQYF. The DNA for the CDR3 is TGTGCCAGCAGCGTAGCTACTAGCGGGATAGAGACCCAGTACTTC.

This clonotype was observed a handful of times. The rearrangement joins TRBV10-3 to TRBJ1-1, with TRBD1 matching 7 bases. CDR3 length: 14 amino acids. Germline V lookup: CDR1 ENHRY, CDR2 SYGVKD. Trimming cost V 3 bases and J 4 bases; bases outside gene matches: 5. The CDR3 sequence is CAISDLNRGTEAFF. The CDR3 DNA reads as TGTGCCATCAGTGATTTAAACAGGGGCACTGAAGCTTTCTTT.

This clonotype appeared a few times. The V and J genes are TRBV2 and TRBJ1-2; TRBD1 is a possible D gene (5 bases). This CDR3 has 13 residues. From germline, CDR1 is SNHLY and CDR2 FYNNEI. Trimming stripped 3 bases from V and 4 bases from J, with 9 bases between. The DNA of the CDR3 is TGTGCCAGCAGTGAGTACAGGACCTATGGCTACACCTTC. Its protein product is CASSEYRTYGYTF.

The chain has TRBV18 and TRBJ2-7; the match to TRBD1 covers 7 bases. Germline V gene sequence: CDR1 KGHSH, CDR2 LQKENI. With V trimmed by 3 bases and J by 4 bases, 9 bases remained unmatched. This CDR3 spans 15 amino acids. DNA of the CDR3: TGTGCCAGCTCACCGGGGACAGACTATGCTTACGAGCAGTACTTC. Amino acid sequence: CASSPGTDYAYEQYF.

V is TRBV20-1 and J is TRBJ2-3; D uncertain. Germline V gives CDR1 DFQATT, CDR2 SNEGSKA (reference sequence). There are 13 residues in the CDR3. The V and J ends lost 6 bases and 3 bases respectively, with 13 bases between them. CDR3 protein: CSAPIRGTDTQYF. The CDR3 bases are TGCAGTGCCCCCATCCGCGGTACAGATACGCAGTATTTT.

The J gene is TRBJ2-2, the V gene TRBV4-1; D assignment may be TRBD1 or TRBD2 (5 bases each). The CDR3 consists of 14 residues. Trimming took 4 bases from V and 9 from J, leaving 15 bases between them. Germline V gene data show CDR1 as MGHRA and CDR2 as YSYEKL. CDR3 in amino acids: CASSRPGRGWELFF. The DNA for the CDR3 is TGCGCCAGCAGCCGACCAGGACGGGGCTGGGAGCTGTTTTTT.

The DNA of the CDR3 is TGTGCCAGCAGCGTGACGGGACAGACCTCTGGAAACACCATATATTTT. Protein product: CASSVTGQTSGNTIYF. The genes are TRBV12-3 or TRBV12-4 and TRBJ1-3; 7 positions agree with TRBD1. V trimming: 6 bases; J trimming: 0 bases; junction bases outside the gene matches: 8. This CDR3 has 16 amino acids.

This chain connects TRBV20-1 to TRBJ2-7, with D perhaps matching TRBD1 (6 bases). This CDR3 region has 13 residues. V lost 5 bases to trimming and J lost 2 bases, with 13 bases between them. Germline V CDR1 and CDR2: DFQATT, SNEGSKA (reference sequence). The chain's CDR3 is CSAGDKSTYEQYF. In DNA, the CDR3 is TGCAGTGCTGGGGACAAGTCCACCTACGAGCAGTACTTC.

The chain is built from TRBV12-3 or TRBV12-4 and TRBJ1-5; D gene ambiguous. CDR3 length: 13 amino acids. The germline V and J ends were trimmed by 6 bases and 5 bases, with 11 bases remaining between them. Written as DNA, the CDR3 is TGTGCCAGCAGCCAGGAATGGGATCAGCCCCAGCATTTT. This gives the protein CASSQEWDQPQHF.

This clonotype was found a few times. The V call is TRBV12-3 or TRBV12-4, the J call TRBJ2-5, with unresolved D. This CDR3 has 13 residues. V dropped 2 bases and J dropped 3 bases, with 7 bases sitting between them. The CDR3 coding sequence is TGTGCCAGCAGTTTATTTCGCAAAGAGACCCAGTACTTC. Translated, it gives CASSLFRKETQYF.

This clonotype showed up just a few times. The chain has TRBV12-3 or TRBV12-4 and TRBJ2-3; 8 nucleotides match TRBD1. The CDR3 loop spans 15 amino acids. V shed 4 bases, J shed 7 bases, and the junction held 10 bases outside the gene matches. The CDR3 spells CASSWRGTGDYTQYF. For the CDR3, the DNA is TGTGCCAGCAGTTGGAGGGGGACAGGCGACTATACGCAGTATTTT.

The rearrangement uses TRBV7-8 and TRBJ2-1; D is unclear. The CDR3 has 16 residues. Germline values: CDR1 SGHVS, CDR2 FQNEAQ. The V and J ends lost 0 bases and 6 bases respectively, with 15 bases between them. The CDR3 region has the DNA TGTGCCAGCAGCTTAGCGGGCGCTATCCGTGGCAATGAGCAGTTCTTC. This sequence encodes CASSLAGAIRGNEQFF.

The chain joins TRBV12-3 or TRBV12-4 to TRBJ2-3, with a possible D match to TRBD2 (7 bases). V lost 5 bases, J lost 4 bases, and 19 bases lay in between. CDR3 length equals 16 residues. The CDR3 sequence: CASSRTSAGAADTQYF. The CDR3 DNA sequence: TGTGCCAGCAGTCGTACTAGCGCGGGGGCCGCAGATACGCAGTATTTT.

In this sample, this clonotype turned up a few times. The chain combines TRBV7-2 with TRBJ2-7, with D perhaps matching TRBD2 (6 bases). V lost 1 base and J lost 4, with 17 bases in between. The CDR3 has 16 amino acids. The germline CDR1 and CDR2 sequences are SGHTA and FQGNSA. CDR3 sequence: CASSLGGGLSLYEQYF. The CDR3 bases are TGTGCCAGCAGCTTAGGGGGAGGTCTCAGTCTTTACGAGCAGTACTTC.

The V gene is TRBV20-1, the J gene TRBJ1-2, with D unresolved. In germline, CDR1 is DFQATT, CDR2 SNEGSKA (reference sequence). The V and J ends lost 3 bases and 8 bases respectively, with 13 bases between them. There are 12 residues in the CDR3. This chain's CDR3 is CSARNQVGGYTF. Here the CDR3 DNA reads TGCAGTGCTAGGAACCAAGTTGGGGGCTACACCTTC.

The rearrangement uses TRBV7-8 and TRBJ2-4; 10 positions agree with TRBD2. The CDR3 length is 16 residues. CDR1 is SGHVS, CDR2 FQNEAQ, per germline. Trimming at V came to 4 bases and at J to 5 bases, leaving 8 bases not matched to a gene. As DNA, the CDR3 is TGTGCCAGCAGCTCTTTAGCGGGGGGCCTAGAAAACATTCAGTACTTC. The encoded protein is CASSSLAGGLENIQYF.

V usage is TRBV10-3 and J usage is TRBJ2-1, with D unresolved. There are 11 residues in the CDR3. The V gene lost 6 bases and the J gene lost 8 bases, with 8 bases spanning the gap. Per germline, CDR1 ENHRY and CDR2 SYGVKD. The CDR3 nucleotides read TGTGCCATCAGCCTAGAACATGAGCAGTTCTTC. Translation gives CAISLEHEQFF.

The chain uses TRBV9 and TRBJ2-1; D may be TRBD1 (6 bases). V lost 0 bases and J lost 0, with 7 bases in between. CDR3 length: 15 residues. Germline CDR1 reads SGDLS; CDR2 reads YYNGEE. CDR3 DNA: TGTGCCAGCAGCGTAGCGGACAGCTCCTACAATGAGCAGTTCTTC. Translated: CASSVADSSYNEQFF.

This chain joins TRBV18 and TRBJ2-3, with D perhaps TRBD2 (6 bases). Trimming took 3 bases from V and 8 from J, leaving 15 bases between them. The CDR3 covers 14 residues. Germline V gene data show CDR1 as KGHSH and CDR2 as LQKENI. CDR3 loop: CASSPWDWGPTQYF. The CDR3 DNA sequence: TGTGCCAGCTCACCCTGGGACTGGGGTCCTACGCAGTATTTT. Full variable domain (missing parts from reference TRBV18 and TRBJ2-3): NAGVMQNPRHLVRRRGQEARLRCSPMKGHSHVYWYRQLPEEGLKFMVYLQKENIIDESGMPKERFSAEFPKEGPSILRIQQVVRGDSAAYFCASSPWDWGPTQYFGPGTRLTVL.

V and J are TRBV3-1 and TRBJ2-5; TRBD1 is a possible D gene (5 bases). V dropped 8 bases and J dropped 6 bases, with 16 bases sitting between them. This CDR3 region has 13 residues. Germline values: CDR1 LGHDT, CDR2 YNNKEL (reference sequence). CDR3 residues: CASEQGAGKTQYF. CDR3 bases: TGTGCCAGCGAACAAGGGGCCGGAAAGACCCAGTACTTC.